These 15 T cell receptor beta chains were sequenced from one sample in a study of response to subunit inactivated influenza vaccine. TCRdb ran MiXCR on the RT-PCR reads and lists one entry per CDR3 protein. Among roughly 760,000 distinct CDR3 sequences listed, 21% were seen once. The sample was PBMCs from blood, taken 5 to 6 days after vaccination. Every receptor here comes from a man aged 45-65 years who received an inactivated influenza vaccine.

V usage is TRBV5-1 and J usage is TRBJ1-1; D ambiguous. The CDR3 is made up of 13 amino acids. CDR1 and CDR2 from the germline V gene are SGHRS and YFSETQ. Trimming took off 5 bases at V and 4 bases at J, with 12 bases between the two ends. The CDR3 sequence is CASRPDSGTEAFF. Written as DNA, the CDR3 is TGCGCCAGCAGGCCTGATTCCGGCACTGAAGCTTTCTTT. Supplemented by reference TRBV5-1 and TRBJ1-1, the full variable domain reads KAGVTQTPRYLIKTRGQQVTLSCSPISGHRSVSWYQQTPGQGLQFLFEYFSETQRNKGNFPGRFSGRQFSNSRSEMNVSTLELGDSALYLCASRPDSGTEAFFGQGTRLTVV.

Many counts were recorded for this clonotype. V usage is TRBV20-1 and J usage is TRBJ2-7; the match to TRBD2 covers 8 bases. V was clipped by 4 bases and J by 0 bases; unmatched bases: 5. Germline values: CDR1 DFQATT, CDR2 SNEGSKA (reference sequence). The CDR3 extends over 14 amino acids. The CDR3 region is CSATLAGPSYEQYF. CDR3 nucleotide sequence: TGCAGTGCTACCTTAGCGGGACCCTCCTACGAGCAGTACTTC.

The chain recombines TRBV5-6 with TRBJ2-3; TRBD1 agrees at 9 bases. The germline gives CDR1 SGHDT, CDR2 YYEEEE. V gave up 0 bases and J gave up 4 bases; unmatched junction bases: 3. The CDR3 is 15 residues long. The CDR3 nucleotides are TGTGCCAGCAGCTTGGGACAGGGGGTTTCAGATACGCAGTATTTT. Translating gives CASSLGQGVSDTQYF.

This clonotype was counted many times. The V and J genes are TRBV20-1 and TRBJ2-1; a weak D match, TRBD1 (5 bases). The length of the CDR3 is 13 residues. Trimming shortened V by 3 bases and J by 5 bases, and 11 bases separated the two germline ends. Germline lookup yields CDR1 DFQATT and CDR2 SNEGSKA (reference sequence). The CDR3 DNA is TGCAGTGCTAGTAGGGGTTGGAACAATGAGCAGTTCTTC. Its translation: CSASRGWNNEQFF.

This clonotype has just a few counts. The V gene is TRBV5-1, the J gene TRBJ2-1; D may be TRBD2 (6 bases). Trimming stripped 0 bases from V and 4 bases from J, with 11 bases between. The CDR3 has 15 residues. From germline, CDR1 is SGHRS and CDR2 YFSETQ. The CDR3, as DNA: TGCGCCAGCAGCTTGGAACGGGGGAAGTACAATGAGCAGTTCTTC. Protein sequence: CASSLERGKYNEQFF. Full variable domain (missing parts from reference TRBV5-1 and TRBJ2-1): KAGVTQTPRYLIKTRGQQVTLSCSPISGHRSVSWYQQTPGQGLQFLFEYFSETQRNKGNFPGRFSGRQFSNSRSEMNVSTLELGDSALYLCASSLERGKYNEQFFGPGTRLTVL.

This clonotype was found many times. The V call is TRBV7-3, the J call TRBJ2-1; 7 bases align to TRBD2. V lost 0 bases and J lost 10; bases outside the gene matches: 12. This CDR3 is built from 16 residues. Germline V lookup: CDR1 SGHTA, CDR2 FQGTGA. CDR3 in amino acids: CASSLTGGSLGSEQFF. The CDR3 region has the DNA TGTGCCAGCAGCTTAACGGGCGGGAGTCTCGGGTCCGAGCAGTTCTTC.

The chain combines TRBV18 with TRBJ2-3; TRBD2 is a possible D gene (6 bases). The germline V and J ends were trimmed by 2 bases and 5 bases, with 17 bases remaining between them. Germline V lookup: CDR1 KGHSH, CDR2 LQKENI. This CDR3 comprises 16 residues. For the CDR3, the DNA is TGTGCCAGCTCACCATATGGGCAGGGAGCGGGAGATACGCAGTATTTT. It codes for CASSPYGQGAGDTQYF.

This rearrangement joins TRBV29-1 to TRBJ2-3; tentatively, D is TRBD2 (5 bases). CDR1 SQVTM and CDR2 ANQGSEA come from the germline V gene. The V end was cut by 5 bases, the J end by 6 bases, with 9 bases between. The CDR3 runs to 11 residues. The CDR3 sequence is CSVPGEDTQYF. CDR3 nucleotide sequence: TGCAGCGTTCCCGGGGAGGATACGCAGTATTTT.

This clonotype was observed a few times. The V and J genes are TRBV7-2 and TRBJ2-7, with 8 bases identical to TRBD2. This CDR3 region has 15 residues. Germline trimming cut 7 bases from V and 4 bases from J; bases unmatched to any gene: 12. Germline CDR1 SGHTA, CDR2 FQGNSA. In DNA form, the CDR3 reads TGTGCCAGCATCAAAAACGGGGGGGCTATTTACGAGCAGTACTTC. As protein: CASIKNGGAIYEQYF. Full variable domain (missing parts from reference TRBV7-2 and TRBJ2-7): GAGVSQSPSNKVTEKGKDVELRCDPISGHTALYWYRQSLGQGLEFLIYFQGNSAPDKSGLPSDRFSAERTGGSVSTLTIQRTQQEDSAVYLCASIKNGGAIYEQYFGPGTRLTVT.

This clonotype has just a few counts. V and J are TRBV20-1 and TRBJ1-1, with TRBD1 as a possible D gene (6 bases). Deletions cut 5 bases from V and 2 bases from J, with 12 bases between. CDR1 DFQATT and CDR2 SNEGSKA come from the germline V gene (reference sequence). This CDR3 is 13 amino acids long. CDR3 DNA sequence: TGCAGTGCTCCAGCACAGGGCAACACTGAAGCTTTCTTT. It yields the protein CSAPAQGNTEAFF.

In this sample, this clonotype turned up a few times. The chain is built from TRBV7-2 and TRBJ2-3, with 9 positions matching TRBD1. This CDR3 is built from 15 residues. V shed 3 bases and J 3 bases; nucleotides not matched to a gene: 4. The germline V gene encodes CDR1 SGHTA and CDR2 FQGNSA. CDR3 nucleotide sequence: TGTGCCAGCAGCTTTCGGGACAGGGTAACAGATACGCAGTATTTT. Its translation: CASSFRDRVTDTQYF.

This clonotype has a count of ten or more. V and J are TRBV12-3 or TRBV12-4 and TRBJ2-7; perhaps TRBD2 as D (5 bases). V lost 7 bases and J 0 bases, leaving 7 bases between the germline ends. The CDR3 is 12 residues long. Here the CDR3 DNA reads TGTGCCAGCACACGGGACTCCTACGAGCAGTACTTC. It codes for CASTRDSYEQYF.

This clonotype has at least ten counts. The chain recombines TRBV7-6 with TRBJ2-1; 7 bases match TRBD2. V shed 0 bases, J shed 6 bases, and the junction held 2 bases outside the gene matches. This CDR3 region has 14 residues. Germline CDR1 is SGHVS and CDR2 is FNYEAQ. The CDR3 loop reads CASSLAGGANEQFF. CDR3 bases: TGTGCCAGCAGCTTAGCGGGAGGGGCCAATGAGCAGTTCTTC.

This clonotype was recorded only once. In DNA form, the CDR3 reads TGTGCCAGCAGCCAAGCTGCGGCGAATTATGGCTACACCTTC. Protein sequence: CASSQAAANYGYTF. The chain joins TRBV3-1 to TRBJ1-2; D remains unclear. This CDR3 is 14 amino acids long. Germline CDR1 is LGHDT and CDR2 is YNNKEL (reference sequence). V lost 1 base to trimming and J lost 5 bases, with 11 bases between them.

The rearrangement links TRBV12-3 or TRBV12-4 to TRBJ2-7; D is undetermined. The CDR3 is 14 amino acids. Trimming took off 3 bases at V and 1 base at J, with 10 bases between the two ends. The CDR3 sequence is CASSLDAKSYEQYF. The CDR3, as DNA: TGTGCCAGCAGTTTGGACGCCAAATCCTACGAGCAGTACTTC.